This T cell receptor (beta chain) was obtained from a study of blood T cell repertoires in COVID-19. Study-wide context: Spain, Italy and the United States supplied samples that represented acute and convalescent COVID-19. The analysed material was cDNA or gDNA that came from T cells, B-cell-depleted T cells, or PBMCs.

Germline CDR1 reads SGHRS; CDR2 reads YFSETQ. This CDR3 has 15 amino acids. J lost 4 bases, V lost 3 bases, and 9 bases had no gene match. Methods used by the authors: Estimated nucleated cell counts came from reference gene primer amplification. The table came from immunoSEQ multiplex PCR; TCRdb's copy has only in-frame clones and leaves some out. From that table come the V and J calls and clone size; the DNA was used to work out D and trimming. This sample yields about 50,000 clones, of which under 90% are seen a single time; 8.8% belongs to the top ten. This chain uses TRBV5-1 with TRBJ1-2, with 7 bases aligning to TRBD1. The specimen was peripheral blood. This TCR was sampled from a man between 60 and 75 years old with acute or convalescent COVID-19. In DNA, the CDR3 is TGCGCCAGCAGCTCCGGGGACAGAGAATTCTATGGCTACACCTTC. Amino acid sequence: CASSSGDREFYGYTF.